This TCR beta chain was captured by sequencing in a study of CD8 T cells in Susac syndrome. cDNA came from about 0.5 to 1 ug RNA primed by random hexamers. An immunoSEQ multiplex PCR generated amplified TCR beta CDR3 products spanning 54 Vbeta and 13 Jbeta. One entry per CDR3 protein, called by TCRdb with MiXCR from the immunoSEQ multiplex PCR reads. Of 90,000 to 150,000 distinct CDR3 sequences listed, roughly 92% were seen once; the top ten hold approximately 0.12%. Per germline, CDR1 SGHRS and CDR2 YFSETQ. The CDR3 length is 15 residues. The ends were cut back, 5 bases at V and 0 bases at J, with 15 bases in the middle.

This rearrangement joins TRBV5-1 to TRBJ2-7; weak D call: TRBD2 (6 bases). The specimen was CD8+ T cells from PBMCs. This receptor was taken from a human donor in good health. The CDR3 DNA reads as TGCGCCAGCAGAGGACCGGGACTGAGCTCCTACGAGCAGTACTTC. Its protein is CASRGPGLSSYEQYF.